The following is a TCR beta chain sequence with its context. Its antigen is still unknown. This sample was taken from a study of T cell responses to AZD1222 COVID-19 vaccine. Trimming took off 7 bases at V and 1 base at J, with 9 bases between the two ends. This CDR3 region has 13 residues. The germline V gene encodes CDR1 KGHDR and CDR2 SFDVKD. General observations from the study: With dominance at 160-218 and 743-854, vaccine-associated CD4 TCRs spanned spike.

Measured with immunoSEQ multiplex PCR; TCRdb has only the in-frame clones, and not every one. The table includes 85,000 to 130,000 clones, 88% detected once. This specimen was peripheral blood, taken on day 0 of AZD1222 vaccination. This receptor was obtained from an adult in good health. The chain combines TRBV24-1 with TRBJ1-1; D possibly corresponds to TRBD1 (5 bases). The CDR3: CATRGLKNTEAFF. CDR3 bases: TGTGCCACCAGGGGGCTCAAGAACACTGAAGCTTTCTTT.